The 25 T cell receptor beta chains reported below all come from one sample, sequenced in a study of cytomegalovirus exposure and HLA in healthy donors. Use of 60 Vbeta and 13 Jbeta primers characterized the PCR. Sequencing used immunoSEQ multiplex PCR; TCRdb keeps in-frame clones, though not all of them. The data show about 110,000 clones, around 85% seen once. The sequenced material came from PBMCs. Receptors were obtained from a man aged 30 to 39 in good health and CMV-seropositive.

The V gene is TRBV5-5, the J gene TRBJ2-7; D is perhaps TRBD2 (7 bases). The length of the CDR3 is 15 residues. The V end lost 7 bases, the J end lost 1 base, and 18 bases lay between the germline ends. The germline gives CDR1 SGHKS, CDR2 YYEKEE (reference sequence). CDR3 nucleotides: TGTGCCAGCGCTGGGGGCTGGGGAGGGTCCTACGAGCAGTACTTC. Translating gives CASAGGWGGSYEQYF.

The chain recombines TRBV5-4 with TRBJ2-5, with D possibly matching TRBD2 (5 bases). V was shortened by 0 bases and J by 5 bases, with 11 bases between the two germline ends. CDR3 length: 14 amino acids. Per the germline V gene, CDR1 is SGHNT and CDR2 is YYREEE (reference sequence). CDR3 sequence reads: CASSLELAGETQYF. Here the CDR3 DNA reads TGTGCCAGCAGCTTGGAGCTAGCTGGGGAGACCCAGTACTTC.

The sample holds a few counts of this clone. The J gene is TRBJ1-1, the V gene TRBV9, with D possibly TRBD1 on 6 matching bases. The V and J ends lost 2 bases and 0 bases respectively, with 8 bases between them. The germline V gene encodes CDR1 SGDLS and CDR2 YYNGEE. The CDR3 is 14 residues long. CDR3 sequence reads: CASSVTGLNTEAFF. CDR3 in DNA: TGTGCCAGCAGCGTTACAGGGTTGAACACTGAAGCTTTCTTT. The entire variable domain, with the rest obtained from reference TRBV9 and TRBJ1-1, is as follows: DSGVTQTPKHLITATGQRVTLRCSPRSGDLSVYWYQQSLDQGLQFLIQYYNGEERAKGNILERFSAQQFPDLHSELNLSSLELGDSALYFCASSVTGLNTEAFFGQGTRLTVV.

The CDR3 DNA is TGTGCCAGCAGGACAGGGGGGTCACCCCTCCACTTT. It translates to CASRTGGSPLHF. This chain links TRBV6-1 with TRBJ1-6; 9 positions match TRBD1. Trimming removed 6 bases from V and 10 bases from J; junction bases left unmatched: 1. The CDR3 length is 12 residues. Germline V gene lookup returns CDR1 MNHNS and CDR2 SASEGT.

This chain joins TRBV4-1 and TRBJ1-2, with 9 nucleotides matching TRBD1. This CDR3 is built from 15 residues. Germline V CDR1 and CDR2: MGHRA, YSYEKL. The V segment lost 1 base and the J segment 1 base; nucleotides outside the gene matches: 1. For the CDR3, the DNA is TGCGCCAGCAGCCAAGGACAGGGGGTTAACTATGGCTACACCTTC. Its protein is CASSQGQGVNYGYTF.

This sequence joins TRBV7-9 and TRBJ1-4, with D possibly TRBD1 on 5 matching bases. Germline V gives CDR1 SEHNR, CDR2 FQNEAQ (reference sequence). There are 15 residues in the CDR3. The ends were cut back, 5 bases at V and 6 bases at J, with 16 bases in the middle. The CDR3 nucleotides read TGTGCCAGCAGCCCTCGGCAGGGAGGGGATGAAAAACTGTTTTTT. It encodes CASSPRQGGDEKLFF. The full variable domain, its missing parts supplied by reference TRBV7-9 and TRBJ1-4, is DTGVSQNPRHKITKRGQNVTFRCDPISEHNRLYWYRQTLGQGPEFLTYFQNEAQLEKSRLLSDRFSAERPKGSFSTLEIQRTEQGDSAMYLCASSPRQGGDEKLFFGSGTQLSVL.

V usage is TRBV4-1 and J usage is TRBJ1-5, with 11 bases that match TRBD1. The CDR3 length is 16 residues. Germline assignment: CDR1 MGHRA and CDR2 YSYEKL. J gave up 3 bases and V 4 bases, and 5 bases lay outside the gene matches. This CDR3 reads CASSLGQGATNQPQHF. Here the CDR3 DNA reads TGCGCCAGCAGCCTCGGACAGGGGGCAACCAATCAGCCCCAGCATTTT.

In DNA, the CDR3 is TGTGCCAGCAGCCTAGGCGGGGTAGGACTCTACGAGCAGTACTTC. Translation: CASSLGGVGLYEQYF. The rearrangement uses TRBV11-2 and TRBJ2-7, with D tentatively TRBD2 (6 bases). The V and J ends lost 5 bases and 3 bases respectively, with 17 bases between them. Germline CDR1 is SGHAT and CDR2 is FQNNGV. This CDR3 comprises 15 residues.

This clone was seen more than once but under ten times. This chain connects TRBV4-3 to TRBJ1-1; no firm D call. The germline V gene has CDR1 LGHNA and CDR2 YSLEER. V gave up 0 bases and J gave up 3 bases, with 11 bases separating them. The CDR3 length is 15 residues. Here the CDR3 reads CASSQDMTGDTEAFF. In DNA form, the CDR3 reads TGCGCCAGCAGCCAAGATATGACGGGAGACACTGAAGCTTTCTTT.

The chain links TRBV11-2 to TRBJ1-4; D unclear. V was shortened by 2 bases and J by 2 bases, with 15 bases between the two germline ends. Germline lookup yields CDR1 SGHAT and CDR2 FQNNGV. CDR3 length: 17 residues. CDR3 protein: CASSLLPDWVTNEKLFF. For the CDR3, the DNA is TGTGCCAGCAGCTTATTACCAGACTGGGTCACTAATGAAAAACTGTTTTTT.

The rearrangement links TRBV6-1 to TRBJ1-5, with a possible D match to TRBD1 (6 bases). CDR3 length: 14 amino acids. Germline V gene lookup returns CDR1 MNHNS and CDR2 SASEGT. With 8 bases removed from V and 3 bases from J, the gap between germline ends came to 14 bases. The CDR3 DNA follows: TGTGCCAGCTATGTTAGGGGGTACAATCAGCCCCAGCATTTT. Translated, it gives CASYVRGYNQPQHF.

V is TRBV19 and J is TRBJ1-6; D gene uncertain. The length of the CDR3 is 14 residues. Germline CDR1 reads LNHDA; CDR2 reads SQIVND (reference sequence). The V end was cut by 3 bases, the J end by 5 bases, with 8 bases between. The CDR3 loop is CASSMGQDNSPLHF. The CDR3 bases are TGTGCCAGTAGTATGGGTCAGGATAATTCACCCCTCCACTTT.

Only a few counts were recorded for this clone. The chain uses TRBV28 and TRBJ1-2, with 12 bases aligning to TRBD1. This CDR3 is 17 amino acids long. Germline CDR1 MDHEN, CDR2 SYDVKM. The J segment lost 4 bases and the V segment lost 6 bases, leaving 12 bases of the junction unmatched. The CDR3 region is CASSHGGQGARSYGYTF. As DNA, the CDR3 is TGTGCCAGCAGCCACGGGGGACAGGGGGCGCGTAGCTATGGCTACACCTTC.

The genes are TRBV19 and TRBJ1-5; D remains unclear. The CDR3 is made up of 13 amino acids. Germline CDR1 is LNHDA and CDR2 is SQIVND (reference sequence). The V end was cut by 3 bases, the J end by 6 bases, with 9 bases between. CDR3 protein: CASSIDFSQPQHF. The CDR3 bases are TGTGCCAGTAGTATTGACTTCAGTCAGCCCCAGCATTTT.

In DNA, the CDR3 is TGTGCCAGTAGTATAGGTGGTAGCGGGGTCGAGCAGTACTTC. Amino acid sequence: CASSIGGSGVEQYF. This chain joins TRBV19 and TRBJ2-7, with 8 bases matching TRBD2. CDR3 length equals 14 residues. With 1 base clipped from V and 6 bases from J, the junction kept 5 bases outside the gene matches. CDR1 LNHDA and CDR2 SQIVND come from the germline V gene (reference sequence).

Remarks on this clone: Its ends do not fully match the called genes, so a read error is possible. Other DNA sequences in the same sample also yield this CDR3. The rearrangement joins TRBV6-5 to TRBJ2-1; tentatively, D is TRBD2 (5 bases). The germline V gene has CDR1 MNHEY and CDR2 SVGAGI. This CDR3 is 15 amino acids long. The CDR3 nucleotides are TGTGCCAGCAAACGAGGGTCCCTTCCCCACAACGAGCAGTTCTTC. The encoded protein is CASKRGSLPHNEQFF.

The gene calls are TRBV27 and TRBJ1-1; 9 nucleotides align to TRBD1. This CDR3 contains 15 residues. Germline trimming cut 3 bases from V and 3 bases from J; bases unmatched to any gene: 5. The germline CDR1 and CDR2 sequences are MNHEY and SMNVEV (reference sequence). The CDR3 coding sequence is TGTGCCAGCAGTTTCCGAACAGGGGGCTACACTGAAGCTTTCTTT. It specifies CASSFRTGGYTEAFF.

This clone appeared a few times. This chain joins TRBV13 and TRBJ1-1; D might be TRBD1 (6 bases). The CDR3 loop spans 13 amino acids. Germline-derived CDR1 and CDR2 are PRHDT and FYEKMQ (reference sequence). V lost 7 bases to trimming and J lost 4 bases, with 13 bases between them. CDR3 amino acids: CASNREGGTEAFF. CDR3 sequence (DNA): TGTGCCAGCAACAGGGAGGGTGGCACTGAAGCTTTCTTT.

The chain has TRBV4-3 and TRBJ2-3; 8 positions agree with TRBD1. Unmatched junction bases numbered 4, after V lost 5 bases and J lost 0 bases. CDR3 length: 15 residues. From germline, CDR1 is LGHNA and CDR2 YSLEER. CDR3 DNA: TGCGCCAGCAGCACCACAGGGGGTAGCACAGATACGCAGTATTTT. As protein: CASSTTGGSTDTQYF.

The genes are TRBV7-2 and TRBJ2-3; 13 positions agree with TRBD2. The CDR3 has 17 amino acids. Germline lookup yields CDR1 SGHTA and CDR2 FQGNSA. With 1 base clipped from V and 5 bases from J, the junction kept 6 bases outside the gene matches. DNA of the CDR3: TGTGCCAGCAGCTTAGTCGGGACTAGCGGGGTTGTAGATACGCAGTATTTT. Encoded protein: CASSLVGTSGVVDTQYF. Combining the CDR3 with reference TRBV7-2 and TRBJ2-3 gives the whole variable domain GAGVSQSPSNKVTEKGKDVELRCDPISGHTALYWYRQSLGQGLEFLIYFQGNSAPDKSGLPSDRFSAERTGGSVSTLTIQRTQQEDSAVYLCASSLVGTSGVVDTQYFGPGTRLTVL.

The chain joins TRBV19 to TRBJ2-5; possibly TRBD1 for D (5 bases). This CDR3 has 13 amino acids. Germline values: CDR1 LNHDA, CDR2 SQIVND (reference sequence). Trimming pared 3 bases from V and 5 bases from J, leaving 10 bases between. For the CDR3, the DNA is TGTGCCAGTAGTATCTCCAGGGTTGAGACCCAGTACTTC. Translating gives CASSISRVETQYF.

This clone showed up just once. The chain combines TRBV11-2 with TRBJ2-5; 7 positions agree with TRBD1. The germline V gene encodes CDR1 SGHAT and CDR2 FQNNGV. The V and J ends lost 5 bases and 5 bases, in that order; junction bases with no gene match: 5. The CDR3 has 13 amino acids. CDR3 region: CASSPGQAETQYF. The DNA for the CDR3 is TGTGCCAGCAGCCCAGGACAGGCGGAGACCCAGTACTTC.

The rearrangement joins TRBV5-1 to TRBJ1-2; TRBD1 matches 11 bases. Trimming removed 2 bases from V and 8 bases from J; junction bases left unmatched: 8. Germline loops: CDR1 SGHRS, CDR2 YFSETQ. The CDR3 length is 15 residues. The CDR3 nucleotides read TGCGCCAGCAGCTTAGGACAGGGGGCGCTTGGCGGCTACACCTTC. The encoded protein is CASSLGQGALGGYTF.

The table lists this clone with a count of one. The chain recombines TRBV18 with TRBJ2-2; 9 bases are shared with TRBD1. Germline trimming cut 2 bases from V and 4 bases from J; bases unmatched to any gene: 5. This CDR3 has 16 residues. Germline lookup yields CDR1 KGHSH and CDR2 LQKENI. The CDR3, as DNA: TGTGCCAGCTCACCAGGACAGGGGACGGGCACCGGGGAGCTGTTTTTT. Translated, it gives CASSPGQGTGTGELFF.

V gene TRBV9 combines with J gene TRBJ2-3; 8 nucleotides agree with TRBD2. With 3 bases clipped from V and 5 bases from J, the junction kept 8 bases outside the gene matches. This CDR3 is built from 15 residues. Germline assignment: CDR1 SGDLS and CDR2 YYNGEE. CDR3 loop: CASSAEAGVQDTQYF. The CDR3, as DNA: TGTGCCAGCAGCGCCGAAGCGGGGGTTCAAGATACGCAGTATTTT.